This entry concerns a single TCR beta chain. No antigen is known for it. This sample was included in a study of T cell responses to AZD1222 COVID-19 vaccine. CDR3 length: 17 residues. The V end was cut by 5 bases, the J end by 3 bases, with 20 bases between. Germline assignment: CDR1 SGHTA and CDR2 FQGNSA. Profiled with immunoSEQ multiplex PCR; TCRdb holds only in-frame clones, not every one. The repertoire holds 75,000 to 95,000 clones, with around 88% as singletons. Study-wide results and caveats: Regions left unmutated in variants are reportedly the target of nearly half of spike-specific TCRs.

The sequencing here drew on peripheral blood, taken 28 days after the second dose of the MenACWY control vaccine. This TCR came from an adult who received the MenACWY meningococcal vaccine as a control. The chain uses TRBV7-2 and TRBJ1-5; tentatively, D is TRBD1 (5 bases). CDR3: CASSQRARGALNQPQHF. The CDR3 nucleotides read TGTGCCAGCAGCCAAAGGGCCCGAGGGGCCCTCAATCAGCCCCAGCATTTT.